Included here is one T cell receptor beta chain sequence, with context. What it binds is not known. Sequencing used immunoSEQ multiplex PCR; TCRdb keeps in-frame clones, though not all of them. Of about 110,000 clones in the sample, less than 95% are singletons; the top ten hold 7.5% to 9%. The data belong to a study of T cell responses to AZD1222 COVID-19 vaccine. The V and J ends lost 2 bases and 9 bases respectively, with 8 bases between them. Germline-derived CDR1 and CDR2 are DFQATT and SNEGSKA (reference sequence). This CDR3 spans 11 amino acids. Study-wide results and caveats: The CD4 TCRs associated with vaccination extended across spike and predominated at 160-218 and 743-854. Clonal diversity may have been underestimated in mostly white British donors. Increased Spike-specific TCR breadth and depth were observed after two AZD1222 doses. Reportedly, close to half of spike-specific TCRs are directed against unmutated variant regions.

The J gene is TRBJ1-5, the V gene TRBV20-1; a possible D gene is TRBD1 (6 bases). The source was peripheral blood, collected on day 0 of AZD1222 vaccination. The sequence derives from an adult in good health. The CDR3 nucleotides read TGCAGTGCTAGAAAGGGGGGGCCCCAGCATTTT. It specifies CSARKGGPQHF.